This note documents a single T cell receptor (beta chain) sequence. CDR1 is LNHDA, CDR2 SQIVND, per germline (reference sequence). The CDR3 extends over 17 amino acids. The ends lost 5 bases at V and 3 bases at J; junction bases unmatched: 10. The sample is drawn from a study of T cell changes during pregnancy in multiple sclerosis. Libraries were prepared by immunoSEQ multiplex PCR; TCRdb keeps only in-frame clonotypes and omits some of them. This table holds 30,000 or so clones, 85% to 90% found once. The chain uses TRBV19 and TRBJ2-3, with 11 bases identical to TRBD1. This specimen was CD4+ T cells from peripheral blood mononuclear cells, taken in the second trimester of pregnancy. This receptor was obtained from a female donor with multiple sclerosis, enrolled in a pregnancy study. CDR3 in DNA: TGTGCCAGTAGTCCTTTCCACGGGACAGGGGGAACAGATACGCAGTATTTT. Its translation: CASSPFHGTGGTDTQYF.